Presented here are 6 T cell receptor beta chains from one specimen sequenced in a study of shared clonotypes between healthy human individuals. Naive CD8 cells, CD45RO-negative and positively selected for CCR7, excluded terminally differentiated effector memory CD45RA+ cells. The table came from immunoSEQ multiplex PCR; TCRdb's copy has only in-frame clones and leaves some out. Of hundreds of thousands of clones in the sample, around 90% were seen once. Sequenced sample: naive CD8+ T cells sorted from blood. The source is a young man in good health.

The chain has TRBV6-5 and TRBJ1-1, with D possibly being TRBD1 (6 bases). The V and J ends lost 6 bases and 3 bases respectively, with 17 bases between them. The CDR3 has 15 amino acids. Germline V gene lookup returns CDR1 MNHEY and CDR2 SVGAGI. The CDR3 sequence: CASRAVQGRYTEAFF. CDR3 coding DNA: TGTGCCAGCAGGGCCGTACAGGGAAGGTACACTGAAGCTTTCTTT.

This clone was seen a single time. At the DNA level, this CDR3 is encoded by other sequences in the same sample as well. The rearrangement joins TRBV9 to TRBJ2-2, with 7 bases fitting TRBD2. The CDR3 has 15 residues. V trimming: 0 bases; J trimming: 5 bases; junction bases outside the gene matches: 4. Germline CDR1 SGDLS, CDR2 YYNGEE. The CDR3 reads CASSVGGSGTGELFF. Here the CDR3 DNA reads TGTGCCAGCAGCGTAGGCGGGAGTGGTACCGGGGAGCTGTTTTTT.

The V call is TRBV7-9, the J call TRBJ2-6, with 10 bases aligning to TRBD1. CDR1 is SEHNR, CDR2 FQNEAQ, per germline (reference sequence). With 5 bases clipped from V and 1 base from J, the junction kept 5 bases outside the gene matches. CDR3 length: 17 amino acids. CDR3 nucleotides: TGTGCCAGCAGCAACCGGGACAGGGGTTCTGGGGCCAACGTCCTGACTTTC. Amino acid sequence: CASSNRDRGSGANVLTF.

The rearrangement links TRBV11-3 to TRBJ2-7, with 10 bases identical to TRBD1. In germline, CDR1 is SGHNT, CDR2 YENEEA. V dropped 6 bases and J dropped 5; count of bases not matched to a gene: 25. The CDR3 has 20 residues. Here the CDR3 reads CASSMDRGVPLETPRDEQYF. In DNA form, the CDR3 reads TGTGCCAGCAGTATGGACAGGGGGGTCCCCTTAGAAACTCCTCGGGACGAGCAGTACTTC.

The chain recombines TRBV7-3 with TRBJ2-3, with TRBD2 matching over 9 bases. CDR3 length: 15 residues. The germline V gene has CDR1 SGHTA and CDR2 FQGTGA. V lost 5 bases to trimming and J lost 3 bases; unmatched junction nucleotides: 6. The chain's CDR3 is CASSGISGRTDTQYF. The CDR3 DNA reads TGTGCCAGCAGCGGAATTAGCGGGAGAACAGATACGCAGTATTTT.

V usage is TRBV7-9 and J usage is TRBJ2-7; 7 bases agree with TRBD1. Germline V gene lookup returns CDR1 SEHNR and CDR2 FQNEAQ (reference sequence). Trimming took 5 bases from V and 4 from J; bases not matched to a gene: 14. The CDR3 is 16 amino acids. The CDR3 is CASSPTAPGTDYEQYF. The CDR3 DNA reads TGTGCCAGCAGCCCAACGGCCCCCGGGACAGATTACGAGCAGTACTTC.